The entry that follows covers one T cell receptor (beta chain) sequence. The antigen is unknown. Germline V CDR1 and CDR2: MNHGY, SAAAGT. This CDR3 has 14 amino acids. Each PCR contained spiked-in synthetic TCR analog templates. Measured with immunoSEQ multiplex PCR; TCRdb has only the in-frame clones, and not every one. The sample lists several hundred clones; approximately 35% were seen once. This sample was included in a study of PD-L1 blockade in urothelial cancer. Study information: Males with bladder-origin urothelial cancer constituted about nine tenths of the roughly 29 patients.

Points from the study as a whole: Patients who had durable benefit saw their tumor-associated blood clones expand more at 3 weeks. Durable benefit was seen in some patients. These patients had a higher proportion of tumor-infiltrating T lymphocytes.

This chain connects TRBV6-8 to TRBJ2-7; D not resolved. The sequence derives from a man in his forties or fifties with urothelial cancer. The sample consisted of tumor tissue, taken before atezolizumab (anti-PD-L1) treatment. The CDR3 nucleotides read TGTACCAGCAGACCCGACCCTCGCTGGATCGAGCAGTACGTC. Translated, it gives CTSRPDPRWIEQYV.